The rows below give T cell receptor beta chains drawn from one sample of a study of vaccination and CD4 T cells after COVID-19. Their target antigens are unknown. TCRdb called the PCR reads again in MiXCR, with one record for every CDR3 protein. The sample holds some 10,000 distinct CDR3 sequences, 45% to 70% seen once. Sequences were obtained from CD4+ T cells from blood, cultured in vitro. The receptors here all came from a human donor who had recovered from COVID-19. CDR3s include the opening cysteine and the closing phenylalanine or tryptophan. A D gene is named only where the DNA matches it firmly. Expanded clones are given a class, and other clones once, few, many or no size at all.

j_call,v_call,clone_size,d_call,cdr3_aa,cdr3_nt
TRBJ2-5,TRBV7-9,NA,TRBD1,CASSLGQGLSETQYF,TGTGCCAGCAGCTTAGGACAGGGATTGTCGGAGACCCAGTACTTC
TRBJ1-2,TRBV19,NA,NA,CASTSAGSGGYTF,NA
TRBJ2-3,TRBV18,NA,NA,CASSPSREQDTQYF,TGTGCCAGCTCACCATCCCGAGAACAAGATACGCAGTATTTT
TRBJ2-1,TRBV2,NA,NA,CASSFSLPEGIYNEQFF,TGTGCCAGCAGTTTCTCCTTACCTGAGGGTATATACAATGAGCAGTTCTTC
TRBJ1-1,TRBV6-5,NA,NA,CASSYSTRNTEAFF,TGTGCCAGCAGTTACTCGACAAGAAACACTGAAGCTTTCTTT
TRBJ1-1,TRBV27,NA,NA,CASTRPGNTEAFF,TGTGCCAGCACTCGACCGGGGAACACTGAAGCTTTCTTT
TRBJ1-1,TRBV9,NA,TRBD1,CASSVGLGTAGPEAFF,TGTGCCAGCAGCGTGGGCCTTGGGACAGCGGGTCCTGAAGCTTTCTTT
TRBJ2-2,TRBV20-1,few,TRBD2,CSAGTSGFGELFF,TGCAGTGCAGGGACTAGCGGGTTCGGGGAGCTGTTTTTT
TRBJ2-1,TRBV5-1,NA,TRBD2,CASSLGSLAGGDEQFF,TGCGCCAGCAGCTTGGGTTCTCTAGCGGGGGGTGATGAGCAGTTCTTC
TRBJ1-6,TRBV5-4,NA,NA,CASSRGVDNSPLHF,TGTGCCAGCAGCCGAGGGGTGGATAATTCACCCCTCCACTTT
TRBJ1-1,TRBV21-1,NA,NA,CASSMGDRDGLNTEAFF,TGTGCCAGCAGCATGGGGGACAGGGACGGATTGAACACTGAAGCTTTCTTT
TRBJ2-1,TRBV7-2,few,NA,CASSLRRRPDNEQFF,TGTGCCAGCAGCTTAAGGCGACGGCCGGACAATGAGCAGTTCTTC
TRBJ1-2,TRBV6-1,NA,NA,CASSGGGGTNYGHTF,TGTGCCAGCAGTGGTGGAGGAGGGACCAACTATGGCCACACCTTC
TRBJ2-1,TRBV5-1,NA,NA,CASSLGQSDLNEQFF,TGCGCCAGCAGCTTGGGTCAGTCGGATCTCAATGAGCAGTTCTTC
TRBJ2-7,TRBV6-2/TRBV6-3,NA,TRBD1,CASSRGGQGSYEQYF,TGTGCCAGCAGCCGCGGAGGACAGGGTTCCTACGAGCAGTACTTC
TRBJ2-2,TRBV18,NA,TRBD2,CASSDVGLASTGELFF,TGTGCCAGCTCAGATGTGGGACTAGCGTCCACCGGGGAGCTGTTTTTT
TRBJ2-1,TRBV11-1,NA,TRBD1,CASSSRTGTGEQFF,TGTGCCAGCAGCTCGAGGACAGGGACTGGTGAGCAGTTCTTC
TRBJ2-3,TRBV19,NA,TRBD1,CASRPTGTDTQYF,TGTGCCAGTAGACCGACAGGGACAGATACGCAGTATTTT
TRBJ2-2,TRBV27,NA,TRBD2,CASKRETGGGGGELFF,TGTGCCAGCAAGAGGGAGACGGGGGGTGGTGGTGGGGAGCTGTTTTTT
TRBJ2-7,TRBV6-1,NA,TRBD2,CASTRRTSGSYEQYF,TGTGCCAGCACCCGTAGGACTAGCGGCTCCTACGAGCAGTACTTC
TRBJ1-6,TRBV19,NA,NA,CASRTLGNSPLHF,TGTGCCAGTCGGACACTCGGTAATTCACCCCTCCACTTT
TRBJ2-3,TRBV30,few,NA,CAWSPGVSTDTQYF,TGTGCCTGGAGTCCAGGGGTGAGCACAGATACGCAGTATTTT
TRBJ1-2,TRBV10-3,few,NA,CAIGSQSYGYTF,TGTGCCATCGGGAGCCAGTCCTATGGCTACACCTTC
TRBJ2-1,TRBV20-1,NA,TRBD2,CSARASGWRDYYNYNEQFF,TGCAGTGCTAGAGCATCTGGCTGGCGGGACTATTACAATTACAATGAGCAGTTCTTC
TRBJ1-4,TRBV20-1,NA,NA,CSARGSTNNEKLFF,TGCAGTGCTAGAGGGAGCACCAATAATGAAAAACTGTTTTTT
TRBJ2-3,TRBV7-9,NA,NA,CASSLSQRLYTDTQYF,TGTGCCAGCAGCTTATCTCAGCGGTTATACACAGATACGCAGTATTTT
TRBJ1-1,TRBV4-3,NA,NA,CASSRQGDTEAFF,TGCGCCAGCAGCCGCCAGGGAGACACTGAAGCTTTCTTT